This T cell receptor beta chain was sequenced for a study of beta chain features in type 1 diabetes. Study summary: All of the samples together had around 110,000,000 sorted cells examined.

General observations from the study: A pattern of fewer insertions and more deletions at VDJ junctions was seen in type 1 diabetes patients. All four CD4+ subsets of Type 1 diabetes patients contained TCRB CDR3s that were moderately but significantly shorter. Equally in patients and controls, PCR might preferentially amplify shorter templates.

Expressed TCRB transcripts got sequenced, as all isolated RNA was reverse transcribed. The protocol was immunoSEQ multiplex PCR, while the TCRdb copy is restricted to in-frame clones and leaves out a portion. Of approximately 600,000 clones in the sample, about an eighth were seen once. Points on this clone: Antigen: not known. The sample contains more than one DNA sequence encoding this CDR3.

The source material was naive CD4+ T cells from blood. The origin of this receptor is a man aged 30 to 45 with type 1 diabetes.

CDR3 protein: CASSRGTYEQYF. The CDR3 coding sequence is TGTGCCAGCAGCCGCGGGACCTACGAGCAGTACTTC. V usage is TRBV7-2 and J usage is TRBJ2-7; D might be TRBD2 (6 bases). The CDR3 totals 12 residues. Germline loops: CDR1 SGHTA, CDR2 FQGNSA. Between the trimmed V and J ends, which lost 5 bases and 2 bases, there was a span of 7 bases. Together with reference TRBV7-2 and TRBJ2-7, the CDR3 gives the full variable domain: GAGVSQSPSNKVTEKGKDVELRCDPISGHTALYWYRQSLGQGLEFLIYFQGNSAPDKSGLPSDRFSAERTGGSVSTLTIQRTQQEDSAVYLCASSRGTYEQYFGPGTRLTVT.